This T cell receptor beta chain comes out of a study of control samples from healthy donors and cancer patients. The repertoire was sequenced with immunoSEQ multiplex PCR; TCRdb's copy has only in-frame clones and lacks some. The sample has 70,000 to 80,000 clones, roughly 90% seen once. This clone was detected a few times. The V segment lost 2 bases and the J segment 9 bases; nucleotides outside the gene matches: 7. This CDR3 is 14 amino acids long. Germline values: CDR1 GTSNPN, CDR2 SVGIG (reference sequence). The sample taken for sequencing was PBMCs. The clonotype comes from a woman aged 55-69 years with head and neck cancer. This chain uses TRBV30 with TRBJ1-6, with TRBD1 matching 7 bases. Here the CDR3 reads CAWSLTGLSSPLHF. CDR3 DNA sequence: TGTGCCTGGAGTTTGACAGGGCTTAGTTCACCCCTCCACTTT.